These T cell receptor beta chains were read from a single sample in a study of CD4 T cells in relation to SARS-CoV-2 and coronaviruses. The antigens these receptors bind are not known. Method: immunoSEQ multiplex PCR; TCRdb's copy keeps in-frame clones and lacks some. This table holds more than 9,000 clones, 84% found once. Source material: CD4+ T cells from PBMCs, cultured in vitro. These TCRs come from a human donor in good health. The CDR3 runs from the conserved cysteine through the conserved F or W. D genes are given only for firm matches. The size field is filled for only some rows; it gives once, few, many or a size class.

v_gene	abundance	d_gene	j_gene	CDR3aa	CDR3nt
TRBV6-4	.	TRBD1	TRBJ1-1	CASRGDRGGEAFF	TGTGCCAGCAGGGGGGACAGGGGTGGTGAAGCTTTCTTT
TRBV7-9	.	.	TRBJ1-1	CASNFGRLENTEAFF	TGTGCCAGCAACTTCGGACGCCTGGAGAACACTGAAGCTTTCTTT
TRBV5-4	.	.	TRBJ1-4	CASSLGPDSGEKLFF	TGTGCCAGCAGCTTGGGTCCGGATTCCGGCGAAAAACTGTTTTTT
TRBV30	.	TRBD2	TRBJ2-7	CAWTSGRQQYF	TGTGCCTGGACTAGCGGGAGACAGCAGTACTTC
TRBV11-2	.	TRBD1	TRBJ1-1	CASSSTRGPGTGMNTEAFF	TGTGCCAGCAGCTCAACCCGAGGTCCCGGGACAGGGATGAACACTGAAGCTTTCTTT
TRBV30	.	.	TRBJ1-2	CAWSYVGSGYTF	TGTGCCTGGAGTTATGTGGGGAGCGGCTACACCTTC
TRBV7-2	.	.	TRBJ1-1	CASSWGAGENTEAFF	TGTGCCAGCAGCTGGGGGGCGGGGGAGAACACTGAAGCTTTCTTT
TRBV7-9	.	.	TRBJ2-1	CASSSGTLEQFF	TGTGCCAGCAGCTCCGGGACTCTTGAGCAGTTCTTC
TRBV4-2	once	.	TRBJ2-1	CASSDGGRGNEQFF	TGTGCCAGCAGCGACGGGGGCCGGGGCAATGAGCAGTTCTTC
TRBV27	.	TRBD2	TRBJ2-7	CASSFSGTSGRYEQYF	TGTGCCAGCAGTTTCTCCGGGACTAGCGGAAGATACGAGCAGTACTTC
TRBV5-1	.	TRBD2	TRBJ2-5	CASSLGFGGTQGTQYF	TGCGCCAGCAGCTTGGGGTTCGGGGGGACCCAAGGGACCCAGTACTTC
TRBV2	.	.	TRBJ2-7	CASRSDGPYEQYF	TGTGCCAGCAGAAGCGACGGACCCTACGAGCAGTACTTC
TRBV27	.	.	TRBJ2-6	CASRQGLVKKNSGANVLTF	TGTGCCAGCAGACAGGGATTAGTTAAGAAAAACTCTGGGGCCAACGTCCTGACTTTC
TRBV24-1	once	.	TRBJ2-1	CATSDLLGPENYNEQFF	TGTGCCACCAGTGATTTGTTAGGTCCGGAAAACTACAATGAGCAGTTCTTC
TRBV7-9	.	TRBD1	TRBJ1-4	CASSPGQGAREKLFF	TGTGCCAGCAGCCCCGGACAGGGGGCGAGGGAAAAACTGTTTTTT
TRBV7-9	.	.	TRBJ2-1	CASSLMALGGNEQFF	TGTGCCAGCAGCTTAATGGCTTTAGGTGGCAATGAGCAGTTCTTC
TRBV3-1/TRBV3-2	.	.	TRBJ1-1	CASSQVSRATEAFF	TGTGCCAGCAGCCAAGTTTCCAGGGCAACTGAAGCTTTCTTT
TRBV7-9	few	.	TRBJ2-2	CASSLTYNHLNTGELFF	TGTGCCAGCAGCCTAACCTACAACCACCTTAACACCGGGGAGCTGTTTTTT
TRBV20-1	.	TRBD2	TRBJ2-1	CSAGLAGEQFF	TGCAGTGCTGGACTAGCTGGTGAGCAGTTCTTC
TRBV10-3	.	TRBD2	TRBJ2-3	CAINPGLAGDNTQYF	TGTGCCATCAACCCCGGACTAGCGGGAGATAATACGCAGTATTTT
TRBV29-1	.	.	TRBJ2-6	CSVVDNSGANVLTF	TGCAGCGTAGTCGACAACTCTGGGGCCAACGTCCTGACTTTC
TRBV18	.	.	TRBJ2-7	CASSPPSGTQSYEQYF	TGTGCCAGCTCACCACCGTCCGGCACTCAGTCCTACGAGCAGTACTTC
TRBV5-4	.	.	TRBJ1-3	CASSLSGNLGNTIYF	TGTGCCAGCAGCTTGTCAGGGAACCTAGGAAACACCATATATTTT
TRBV4-3	.	.	TRBJ1-5	CASSQDVGGNNQPQHF	TGCGCCAGCAGCCAAGATGTTGGGGGGAACAATCAGCCCCAGCATTTT
TRBV6-2/TRBV6-3	once	TRBD2	TRBJ2-1	CASSPRTSGTSYNEQFF	TGTGCCAGCAGCCCTCGGACTAGCGGCACCTCCTACAATGAGCAGTTCTTC
TRBV5-1	.	.	TRBJ2-5	CASSSSETQYF	TGCGCCAGCAGCTCCTCAGAGACCCAGTACTTC
TRBV2	.	.	TRBJ1-2	CASSEVEVGYTF	TGTGCCAGCAGTGAAGTGGAGGTCGGCTACACCTTC
TRBV7-2	.	.	TRBJ2-3	CASSLQGTDTQYF	TGTGCCAGCAGCTTACAGGGCACAGATACGCAGTATTTT
TRBV4-3	.	TRBD1	TRBJ1-4	CASSHNGPGQGNEKLFF	TGCGCCAGCAGCCATAATGGGCCGGGACAGGGTAATGAAAAACTGTTTTTT
TRBV3-1/TRBV3-2	.	TRBD2	TRBJ2-7	CASSQDPLAGKDEQYF	TGTGCCAGCAGCCAAGATCCACTAGCGGGAAAGGACGAGCAGTACTTC
TRBV11-3	.	TRBD2	TRBJ2-4	CASSPGGSSGRAVQYF	TGTGCCAGCAGCCCGGGGGGGTCTAGCGGGAGGGCCGTTCAGTACTTC
TRBV6-2/TRBV6-3	.	TRBD2	TRBJ2-7	CASSYSGSGGTAYEQYF	TGTGCCAGCAGTTACTCCGGGAGCGGGGGGACGGCCTACGAGCAGTACTTC
TRBV2	few	TRBD1	TRBJ2-7	CAGRDRGYEQYF	TGTGCCGGCCGGGACAGAGGTTACGAGCAGTACTTC
TRBV3-1/TRBV3-2	.	.	TRBJ2-5	CASSQAGALETQYF	TGTGCCAGCAGCCAAGCAGGGGCTCTGGAGACCCAGTACTTC
TRBV4-3	.	.	TRBJ1-2	CASSQVPDVGYTF	TGCGCCAGCAGCCAAGTCCCGGACGTTGGCTACACCTTC
TRBV29-1	.	.	TRBJ1-2	CSVAGFGNYGYTF	TGCAGCGTTGCAGGGTTCGGTAACTATGGCTACACCTTC
TRBV5-1	.	.	TRBJ2-3	CASSLEGTSGGLDTQYF	TGCGCCAGCAGCTTGGAGGGGACCTCCGGGGGTCTAGATACGCAGTATTTT
TRBV3-1/TRBV3-2	once	TRBD2	TRBJ2-5	CASRKSGASQETQYF	TGTGCCAGCAGGAAAAGCGGGGCCTCCCAAGAGACCCAGTACTTC